This is a list of T cell receptor beta chains from one sample in a study of regulatory T cells in long-lasting Graves disease. TCRdb redid the calling of the multiplex PCR reads with MiXCR, one entry per CDR3 protein. The repertoire includes around 450,000 distinct CDR3 sequences, 15% of them detected once, and around 15% sits in the top ten. These data also formed part of another study, on T cells in Graves' hyperthyroidism and ophthalmopathy.

The source was peripheral blood mononuclear cells (PBMCs), collected at new diagnosis, from a patient treated with antithyroid drugs. These TCRs come from a woman in her 30s with Graves disease. The CDR3 runs from the conserved cysteine through the conserved F or W. D genes are given only for firm matches. The size of a clone is reported for some rows only, either as once, few or many, or as a class for expanded clones.

NA	TRBJ2-7	NA	TRBV10-2	CASSESRLLYEQYF	TGCGCCAGCAGTGAGTCTCGGCTGCTCTACGAGCAGTACTTC
many	TRBJ2-1	TRBD2	TRBV27	CASRYFRSGRNEQFF	TGTGCCAGCAGATATTTTAGGAGCGGGAGAAATGAGCAGTTCTTC
NA	TRBJ1-5	NA	TRBV19	CASSLVSNQPQHF	TGTGCCAGTAGTTTGGTTAGCAATCAGCCCCAGCATTTT
many	TRBJ2-1	TRBD2	TRBV14	CASSQEVLSGSEQFF	TGTGCCAGCAGCCAAGAGGTGTTGAGCGGGAGTGAGCAGTTCTTC
NA	TRBJ2-4	TRBD1	TRBV11-2	CASETGTGGNIQYF	TGTGCCAGCGAAACCGGGACAGGGGGGAACATTCAGTACTTC
few	TRBJ2-1	TRBD2	TRBV14	CASSDLTSGLYNEQFF	TGTGCCAGCAGCGACCTGACTAGCGGTTTATACAATGAGCAGTTCTTC
many	TRBJ1-1	NA	TRBV5-5	CASSLLLGYTEAFF	TGTGCCAGCAGCTTGCTGTTAGGATACACTGAAGCTTTCTTT
few	TRBJ2-1	NA	TRBV20-1	CSARDGGRGNEQFF	TGCAGTGCTAGAGATGGGGGCAGGGGCAATGAGCAGTTCTTC
many	TRBJ2-3	NA	TRBV11-2	CASSVGQKGTDTQYF	TGTGCCAGCAGCGTGGGACAAAAGGGCACAGATACGCAGTATTTT
many	TRBJ1-5	NA	TRBV20-1	CSASGGWGSQPQHF	TGCAGTGCTAGCGGCGGGTGGGGGTCCCAGCCCCAGCATTTT
many	TRBJ1-3	NA	TRBV29-1	CSVDLGHSISGNTIYF	TGCAGCGTTGATCTAGGTCACTCCATCTCTGGAAACACCATATATTTT
many	TRBJ2-7	NA	TRBV29-1	CSVGTVNSYEQYF	TGCAGCGTTGGGACCGTAAACTCCTACGAGCAGTACTTC
many	TRBJ2-7	NA	TRBV10-3	CAISPHGGNYEQYF	TGTGCCATCAGCCCACACGGGGGCAACTACGAGCAGTACTTC
many	TRBJ2-1	NA	TRBV9	CASSVAGVAGANEQFF	TGTGCCAGCAGCGTAGCGGGGGTCGCGGGGGCAAATGAGCAGTTCTTC
NA	TRBJ2-4	NA	TRBV28	CASSPPGGQISNLRKLAKNIQYF	TGTGCCAGCAGTCCGCCCGGCGGACAGATATCTAACCTCAGGAAATTAGCCAAAAACATTCAGTACTTC
many	TRBJ2-2	TRBD1	TRBV5-1	CASRPPGQGEIGELFF	TGCGCCAGCAGACCACCGGGACAGGGGGAAATCGGGGAGCTGTTTTTT
many	TRBJ1-6	NA	TRBV20-1	CSAPLGGGGSPLHF	TGCAGTGCCCCTCTTGGTGGGGGGGGATCACCCCTCCACTTT
many	TRBJ2-3	NA	TRBV11-2	CASSPQPSRNTQYF	TGTGCCAGCAGCCCCCAACCGTCCCGAAATACGCAGTATTTT
NA	TRBJ2-7	NA	TRBV2	CASSGGFGTYEQYF	TGTGCCAGCAGTGGAGGTTTTGGCACCTACGAGCAGTACTTC
many	TRBJ1-2	NA	TRBV3-1	CASTPSGDTGYTF	TGTGCCAGCACCCCAAGTGGAGATACGGGCTACACCTTC
few	TRBJ1-6	NA	TRBV6-1	CALGGMNSPLHF	TGTGCCCTCGGGGGGATGAATTCACCCCTCCACTTT
NA	TRBJ2-1	TRBD2	TRBV19	CASSITAGVFYNEQFF	TGTGCCAGTAGTATCACGGCGGGAGTTTTTTACAATGAGCAGTTCTTC
many	TRBJ1-2	NA	TRBV11-3	CASSQRDGPYGYTF	TGTGCCAGCAGCCAACGGGACGGGCCCTATGGCTACACCTTC
many	TRBJ2-7	TRBD1	TRBV12-3/TRBV12-4	CASRHDRAEQQYF	TGTGCCAGCAGACATGACAGGGCGGAACAGCAGTACTTC
many	TRBJ1-3	TRBD1	TRBV2	CASSFSGQGSGNTIYF	TGTGCCAGCAGTTTCTCGGGACAGGGATCTGGAAACACCATATATTTT
many	TRBJ1-4	TRBD1	TRBV5-1	CASSNSGTGREKLFF	TGTGCCAGCAGCAACAGTGGGACAGGGCGGGAAAAACTGTTTTTT
NA	TRBJ1-3	NA	TRBV20-1	CSATYLGRGSSGNTIYF	TGCAGTGCTACTTATTTAGGGAGGGGGAGCTCTGGAAACACCATATATTTT
NA	TRBJ2-7	TRBD1	TRBV5-1	CASSFGTGGGEQYF	TGCGCCAGCAGCTTTGGGACAGGGGGCGGCGAGCAGTACTTC
NA	TRBJ1-2	TRBD1	TRBV29-1	CSVGIKGGWGYTF	TGCAGCGTTGGGATAAAAGGGGGCTGGGGCTACACCTTC